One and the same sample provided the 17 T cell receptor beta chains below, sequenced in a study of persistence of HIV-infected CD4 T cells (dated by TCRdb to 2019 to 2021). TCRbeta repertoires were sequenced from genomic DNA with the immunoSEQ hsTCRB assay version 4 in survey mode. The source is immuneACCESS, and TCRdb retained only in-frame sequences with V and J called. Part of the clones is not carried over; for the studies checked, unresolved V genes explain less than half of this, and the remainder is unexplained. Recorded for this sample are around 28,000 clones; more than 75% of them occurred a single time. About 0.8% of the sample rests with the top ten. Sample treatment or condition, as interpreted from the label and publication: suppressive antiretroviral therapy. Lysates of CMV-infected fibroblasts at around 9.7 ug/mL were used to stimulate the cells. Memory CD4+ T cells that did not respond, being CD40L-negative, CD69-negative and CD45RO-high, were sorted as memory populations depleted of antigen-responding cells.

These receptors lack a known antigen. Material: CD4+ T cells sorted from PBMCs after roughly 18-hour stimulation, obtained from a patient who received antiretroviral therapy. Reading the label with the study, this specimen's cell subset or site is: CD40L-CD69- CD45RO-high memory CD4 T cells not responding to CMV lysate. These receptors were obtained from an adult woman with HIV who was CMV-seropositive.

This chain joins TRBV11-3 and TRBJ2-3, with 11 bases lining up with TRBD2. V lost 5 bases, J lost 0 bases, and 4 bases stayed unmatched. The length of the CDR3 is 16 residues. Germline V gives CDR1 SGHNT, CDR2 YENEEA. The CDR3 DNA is TGTGCCAGCAGCCCGGGACTAGCGGCCAGCACAGATACGCAGTATTTT. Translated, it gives CASSPGLAASTDTQYF.

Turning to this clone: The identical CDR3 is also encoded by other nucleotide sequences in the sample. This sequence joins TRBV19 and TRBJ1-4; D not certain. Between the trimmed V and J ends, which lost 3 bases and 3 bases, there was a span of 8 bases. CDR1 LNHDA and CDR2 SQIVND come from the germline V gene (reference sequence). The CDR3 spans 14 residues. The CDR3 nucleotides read TGTGCCAGTAGTATCGGAAGGGCTAATGAAAAACTGTTTTTT. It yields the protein CASSIGRANEKLFF.

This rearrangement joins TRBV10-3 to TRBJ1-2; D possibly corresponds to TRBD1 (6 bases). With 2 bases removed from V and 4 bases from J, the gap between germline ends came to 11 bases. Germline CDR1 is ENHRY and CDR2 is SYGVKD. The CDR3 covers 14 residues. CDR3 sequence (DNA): TGTGCCATCAGTGAGCGGACAGAAGGCTATGGCTACACCTTC. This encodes CAISERTEGYGYTF.

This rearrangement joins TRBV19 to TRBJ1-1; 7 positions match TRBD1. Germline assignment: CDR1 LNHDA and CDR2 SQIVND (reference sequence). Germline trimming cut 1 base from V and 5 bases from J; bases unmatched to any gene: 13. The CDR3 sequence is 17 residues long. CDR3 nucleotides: TGTGCCAGTAGTATAGCCTTTGCCGGGACAGCTAGGACTGAAGCTTTCTTT. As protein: CASSIAFAGTARTEAFF.

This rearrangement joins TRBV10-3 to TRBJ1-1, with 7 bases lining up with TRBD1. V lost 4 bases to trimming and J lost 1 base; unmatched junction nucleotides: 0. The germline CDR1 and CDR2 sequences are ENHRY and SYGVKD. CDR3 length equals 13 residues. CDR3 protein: CAISGQGNTEAFF. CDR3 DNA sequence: TGTGCCATCAGTGGACAGGGGAACACTGAAGCTTTCTTT.

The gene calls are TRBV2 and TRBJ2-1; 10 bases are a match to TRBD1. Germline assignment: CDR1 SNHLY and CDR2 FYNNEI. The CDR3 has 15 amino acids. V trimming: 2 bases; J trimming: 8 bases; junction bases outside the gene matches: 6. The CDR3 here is CASSERDRGVDEQFF. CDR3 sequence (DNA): TGTGCCAGCAGTGAAAGGGACAGGGGAGTCGATGAGCAGTTCTTC. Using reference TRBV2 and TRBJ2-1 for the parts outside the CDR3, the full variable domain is EPEVTQTPSHQVTQMGQEVILRCVPISNHLYFYWYRQILGQKVEFLVSFYNNEISEKSEIFDDQFSVERPDGSNFTLKIRSTKLEDSAMYFCASSERDRGVDEQFFGPGTRLTVL.

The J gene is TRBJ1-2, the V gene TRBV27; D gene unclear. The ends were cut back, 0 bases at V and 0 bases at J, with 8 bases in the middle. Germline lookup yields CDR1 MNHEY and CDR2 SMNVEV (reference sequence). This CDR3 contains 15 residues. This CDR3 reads CASSLSWGTNYGYTF. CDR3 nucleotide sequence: TGTGCCAGCAGTTTATCCTGGGGTACTAACTATGGCTACACCTTC.

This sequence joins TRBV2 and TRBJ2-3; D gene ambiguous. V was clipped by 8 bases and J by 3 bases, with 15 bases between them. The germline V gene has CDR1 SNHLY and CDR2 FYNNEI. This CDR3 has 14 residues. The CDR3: CASRARHSTDTQYF. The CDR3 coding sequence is TGTGCCAGCCGTGCGCGGCATTCAACAGATACGCAGTATTTT.

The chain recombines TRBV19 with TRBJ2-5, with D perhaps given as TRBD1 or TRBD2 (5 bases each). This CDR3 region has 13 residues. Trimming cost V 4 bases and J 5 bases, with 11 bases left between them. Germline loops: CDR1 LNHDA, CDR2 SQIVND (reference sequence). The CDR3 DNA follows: TGTGCCAGTAGTAGGGACCCCGCGGAGACCCAGTACTTC. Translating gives CASSRDPAETQYF.

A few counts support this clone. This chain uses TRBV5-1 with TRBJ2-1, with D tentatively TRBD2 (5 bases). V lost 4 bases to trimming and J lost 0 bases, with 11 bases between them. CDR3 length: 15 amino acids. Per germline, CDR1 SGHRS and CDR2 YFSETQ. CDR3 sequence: CASSPDWTSYNEQFF. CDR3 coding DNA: TGCGCCAGCAGCCCGGACTGGACCTCCTACAATGAGCAGTTCTTC. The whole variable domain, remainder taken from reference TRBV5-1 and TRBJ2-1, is KAGVTQTPRYLIKTRGQQVTLSCSPISGHRSVSWYQQTPGQGLQFLFEYFSETQRNKGNFPGRFSGRQFSNSRSEMNVSTLELGDSALYLCASSPDWTSYNEQFFGPGTRLTVL.

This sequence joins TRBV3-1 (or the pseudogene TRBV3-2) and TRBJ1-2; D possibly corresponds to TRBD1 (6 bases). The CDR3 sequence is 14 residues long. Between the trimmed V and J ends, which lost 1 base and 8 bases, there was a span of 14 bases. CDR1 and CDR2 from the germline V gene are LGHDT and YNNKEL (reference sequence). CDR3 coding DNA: TGTGCCAGCAGCCAAGTAGGGGACATCCACGGCTACACCTTC. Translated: CASSQVGDIHGYTF.

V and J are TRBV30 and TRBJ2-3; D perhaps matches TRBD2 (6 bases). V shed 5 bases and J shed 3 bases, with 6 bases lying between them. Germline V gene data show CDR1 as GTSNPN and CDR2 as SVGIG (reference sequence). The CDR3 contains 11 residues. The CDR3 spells CAWGRTDTQYF. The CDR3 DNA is TGTGCCTGGGGGAGGACAGATACGCAGTATTTT.

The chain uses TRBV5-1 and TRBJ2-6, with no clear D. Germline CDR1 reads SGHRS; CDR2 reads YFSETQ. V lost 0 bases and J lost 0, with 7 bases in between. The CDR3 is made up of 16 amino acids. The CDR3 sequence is CASSLGDVSGANVLTF. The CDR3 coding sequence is TGCGCCAGCAGCTTGGGAGATGTCTCTGGGGCCAACGTCCTGACTTTC.

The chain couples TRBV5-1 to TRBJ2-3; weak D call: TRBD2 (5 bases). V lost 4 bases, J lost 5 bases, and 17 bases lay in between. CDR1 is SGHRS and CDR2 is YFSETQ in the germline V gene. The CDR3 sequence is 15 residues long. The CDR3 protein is CASSPEGYGEDTQYF. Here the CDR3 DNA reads TGCGCCAGCAGCCCCGAGGGCTACGGAGAAGATACGCAGTATTTT.

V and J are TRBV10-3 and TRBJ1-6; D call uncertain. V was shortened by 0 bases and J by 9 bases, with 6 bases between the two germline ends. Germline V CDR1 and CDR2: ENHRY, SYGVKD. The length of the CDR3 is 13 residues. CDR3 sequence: CAISESNLSPLHF. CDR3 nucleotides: TGTGCCATCAGTGAGTCGAACCTTTCACCCCTCCACTTT.

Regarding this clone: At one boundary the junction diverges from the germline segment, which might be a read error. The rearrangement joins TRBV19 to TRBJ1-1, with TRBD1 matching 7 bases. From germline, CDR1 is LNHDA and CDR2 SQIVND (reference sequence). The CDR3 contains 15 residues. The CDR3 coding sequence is TGTGCCAGTAGCATTGAGGGGACAAACAGGGGCGAAAAGCAGTTT. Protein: CASSIEGTNRGEKQF.

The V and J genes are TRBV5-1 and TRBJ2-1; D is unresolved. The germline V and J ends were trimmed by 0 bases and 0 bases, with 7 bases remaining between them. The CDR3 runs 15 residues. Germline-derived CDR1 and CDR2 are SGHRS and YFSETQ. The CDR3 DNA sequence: TGCGCCAGCAGCTTGGTCACAAACTCCTACAATGAGCAGTTCTTC. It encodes CASSLVTNSYNEQFF.